Each of the 29 T cell receptor beta chains below was sequenced from the same sample in a study of shared clonotypes between healthy human individuals. TCRdb keeps only in-frame clones here, not all; method: immunoSEQ multiplex PCR. The repertoire consists of roughly 1 million clones, with more than 65% occurring once and the leading ten covering roughly 1.5%. The specimen was memory CD4+ T cells sorted from blood. Documented subset: CD45RA-negative fraction. The receptors here all came from a young man in good health.

This clone was seen repeatedly, ten times or more. Other DNA sequences in the same sample also yield this CDR3. The genes are TRBV30 and TRBJ1-1; D ambiguous. This CDR3 region has 15 residues. Germline V gene sequence: CDR1 GTSNPN, CDR2 SVGIG (reference sequence). Trimming took 0 bases from V and 3 from J, leaving 14 bases between them. CDR3 coding DNA: TGTGCCTGGAGTGTACGAAAAAATGGGCACACTGAAGCTTTCTTT. Amino acid sequence: CAWSVRKNGHTEAFF. Full variable domain (missing parts from reference TRBV30 and TRBJ1-1): SQTIHQWPATLVQPVGSPLSLECTVEGTSNPNLYWYRQAAGRGLQLLFYSVGIGQISSEVPQNLSASRPQDRQFILSSKKLLLSDSGFYLCAWSVRKNGHTEAFFGQGTRLTVV.

V gene TRBV18 combines with J gene TRBJ1-4; a possible D gene is TRBD1 (5 bases). CDR1 and CDR2 (germline): KGHSH, LQKENI. The CDR3 has 14 amino acids. The V end lost 1 base, the J end lost 8 bases, and 11 bases lay between the germline ends. CDR3 coding DNA: TGTGCCAGCTCACCACAGGGGTCGGGCGAAAAACTGTTTTTT. Encoded protein: CASSPQGSGEKLFF.

CDR3 sequence: CASSEYRGLGSPLHF. The CDR3 DNA is TGTGCCAGCAGTGAATATAGAGGGCTTGGTTCACCCCTCCACTTT. The rearrangement links TRBV25-1 to TRBJ1-6; the D is unclear. The germline V and J ends were trimmed by 0 bases and 9 bases, with 12 bases remaining between them. The CDR3 has 15 amino acids. The germline V gene encodes CDR1 MGHDK and CDR2 SYGVNS.

The V and J genes are TRBV14 and TRBJ2-1; the match to TRBD2 covers 14 bases. The germline gives CDR1 SGHDN, CDR2 FVKESK. The trim removed 0 bases at V and 8 bases at J, leaving 6 bases unmatched. The length of the CDR3 is 17 residues. The CDR3: CASSQDTGLAGVDEQFF. The CDR3 DNA follows: TGTGCCAGCAGCCAAGATACGGGACTAGCGGGAGTCGATGAGCAGTTCTTC.

This chain uses TRBV12-2 with TRBJ2-7. TRBV12-2 is flagged as a pseudogene. This CDR3 region has 16 residues. The CDR3 here is CASRLPPRWGLDEQYF. CDR3 coding DNA: TGTGCAAGTCGCTTACCCCCACGGTGGGGTCTGGACGAGCAGTACTTC.

V is TRBV27 and J is TRBJ2-6; maybe TRBD2 (5 bases). Trimming stripped 5 bases from V and 2 bases from J, with 19 bases between. The CDR3 totals 18 residues. Germline loops: CDR1 MNHEY, CDR2 SMNVEV (reference sequence). DNA for the CDR3: TGTGCCAGCAGTCTCCACACTAGGGTTATCCCTGGGGCCAACGTCCTGACTTTC. Protein sequence: CASSLHTRVIPGANVLTF.

V and J are TRBV19 and TRBJ2-3; D assignment may be TRBD1 or TRBD2 (6 bases each). Trimming cost V 7 bases and J 4 bases, with 18 bases left between them. Germline V CDR1 and CDR2: LNHDA, SQIVND (reference sequence). This CDR3 spans 15 amino acids. The CDR3 loop reads CASKTLDRLADTQYF. The CDR3 region has the DNA TGTGCCAGTAAAACCTTGGACAGACTAGCAGATACGCAGTATTTT.

Ten or more counts support this clone. The rearrangement joins TRBV4-2 to TRBJ1-2, with 7 bases lining up with TRBD1. The V gene end was trimmed by 1 base and the J gene end by 6 bases; junction bases not matched to a gene: 8. The CDR3 extends over 15 amino acids. Germline V CDR1 and CDR2: LGHNA, YNFKEQ. Here the CDR3 DNA reads TGTGCCAGCAGCCAAGGCCCTACACAGGGGAATGGCTACACCTTC. Translated, it gives CASSQGPTQGNGYTF.

The genes are TRBV5-8 and TRBJ2-5, with D perhaps matching TRBD1 (5 bases). V was cut by 4 bases and J by 5 bases, with 6 bases left in between. CDR3 length: 11 amino acids. The germline gives CDR1 SGHTS, CDR2 YDEGEE. The CDR3 DNA reads TGTGCCAGCAGCCAGGGTGAGACCCAGTACTTC. This encodes CASSQGETQYF.

This clone was recorded once. The chain combines TRBV28 with TRBJ1-2, with 7 bases lining up with TRBD1. Trimming removed 7 bases from V and 5 bases from J; junction bases left unmatched: 4. Germline loops: CDR1 MDHEN, CDR2 SYDVKM. This CDR3 is 12 amino acids long. The CDR3: CASTETGYGYTF. CDR3 in DNA: TGTGCCAGCACCGAGACAGGGTATGGCTACACCTTC.

Notes on this clone: This CDR3 is also generated by other DNA sequences in the sample. V usage is TRBV7-2 and J usage is TRBJ1-3; D unclear. The CDR3 sequence is 15 residues long. Trimming shortened V by 2 bases and J by 0 bases, and 8 bases separated the two germline ends. CDR1 is SGHTA, CDR2 FQGNSA, per germline. The CDR3: CASSLSWGSGNTIYF. The CDR3 nucleotides read TGTGCCAGCAGCTTAAGTTGGGGCTCTGGAAACACCATATATTTT. Complete variable domain (other parts from reference TRBV7-2 and TRBJ1-3): GAGVSQSPSNKVTEKGKDVELRCDPISGHTALYWYRQSLGQGLEFLIYFQGNSAPDKSGLPSDRFSAERTGGSVSTLTIQRTQQEDSAVYLCASSLSWGSGNTIYFGEGSWLTVV.

V is TRBV2 and J is TRBJ2-1; no clear D. The CDR3 has 11 amino acids. The germline gives CDR1 SNHLY, CDR2 FYNNEI. Trimming removed 8 bases from V and 9 bases from J, with 11 bases in between. The chain's CDR3 is CASVRWGEQFF. In DNA, the CDR3 is TGTGCCAGCGTCCGGTGGGGTGAGCAGTTCTTC.

In this sample, this clone turned up a few times. The V call is TRBV10-1, the J call TRBJ2-7; 8 bases agree with TRBD2. J lost 3 bases, V lost 6 bases, and 25 bases had no gene match. The CDR3 loop spans 20 amino acids. The germline V gene encodes CDR1 WNHNN and CDR2 SYGVQD (reference sequence). The CDR3 protein is CASRCSREAREAPPHYEQYF. DNA for the CDR3: TGCGCCAGCAGATGTTCCAGGGAAGCGCGGGAGGCCCCCCCTCACTACGAGCAGTACTTC.

This chain links TRBV5-1 with TRBJ2-4; unclear D gene. Deletions cut 4 bases from V and 9 bases from J, with 8 bases between. The CDR3 consists of 11 residues. Germline values: CDR1 SGHRS, CDR2 YFSETQ. The CDR3, as DNA: TGCGCCAGCAGCCTCGAAGGCATTCAGTACTTC. This encodes CASSLEGIQYF.

The chain recombines TRBV28 with TRBJ2-1; weak D call: TRBD2 (5 bases). Trimming took off 8 bases at V and 3 bases at J, with 8 bases between the two ends. Germline V gives CDR1 MDHEN, CDR2 SYDVKM. The CDR3 extends over 12 amino acids. CDR3 sequence: CASSGNYNEQFF. The DNA of the CDR3 is TGTGCCAGCTCCGGGAACTACAATGAGCAGTTCTTC.

A word on this clone: Other DNA sequences within the sample encode an identical CDR3. V and J are TRBV5-4 and TRBJ2-7; 9 nucleotides line up with TRBD1. This CDR3 region has 15 residues. Germline V gene data show CDR1 as SGHNT and CDR2 as YYREEE (reference sequence). J lost 1 base, V lost 2 bases, and 4 bases had no gene match. DNA for the CDR3: TGTGCCAGCAGCTTCCCGGGACAGGGTTCCTACGAGCAGTACTTC. Amino acids: CASSFPGQGSYEQYF.

The chain is built from TRBV28 and TRBJ1-2; TRBD1 matches 8 bases. The length of the CDR3 is 14 residues. Germline assignment: CDR1 MDHEN and CDR2 SYDVKM. With V trimmed by 7 bases and J by 0 bases, 4 bases remained unmatched. CDR3 bases: TGTGCCAGCAAATCGACAGGGGCTAACTATGGCTACACCTTC. Translated: CASKSTGANYGYTF.

The rearrangement links TRBV5-6 to TRBJ2-7; TRBD2 matches 11 bases. The CDR3 spans 18 residues. Germline trimming cut 4 bases from V and 1 base from J; bases unmatched to any gene: 13. CDR1 is SGHDT, CDR2 YYEEEE, per germline. The CDR3 DNA reads TGTGCCAGCAGCCCACTAAGCTTAGCGGGAGGGGCTTCCTACGAGCAGTACTTC. Translating gives CASSPLSLAGGASYEQYF.

This rearrangement joins TRBV6-6 to TRBJ2-7, with 11 bases fitting TRBD2. This CDR3 is 16 amino acids long. With V trimmed by 5 bases and J by 1 base, 7 bases remained unmatched. Germline V lookup: CDR1 MNHNY, CDR2 SVGAGI (reference sequence). The CDR3 is CASSQTSGGWSYEQYF. The CDR3, as DNA: TGTGCCAGCAGTCAAACTAGCGGGGGCTGGTCCTACGAGCAGTACTTC.

The chain joins TRBV2 to TRBJ1-5; D is undetermined. In germline, CDR1 is SNHLY, CDR2 FYNNEI. This CDR3 spans 13 amino acids. Trimming took off 7 bases at V and 2 bases at J, with 9 bases between the two ends. The CDR3 reads CASNGERNQPQHF. CDR3 nucleotide sequence: TGTGCCAGCAATGGGGAACGCAATCAGCCCCAGCATTTT.

This sequence joins TRBV27 and TRBJ2-3; perhaps D is TRBD1 or TRBD2 (6 bases each). Per germline, CDR1 MNHEY and CDR2 SMNVEV (reference sequence). Between the trimmed V and J ends, which lost 4 bases and 5 bases, there was a span of 16 bases. The CDR3 runs 15 residues. The CDR3 sequence is CASSSGGDRGDTQYF. The DNA of the CDR3 is TGTGCCAGCAGTTCCGGGGGCGATCGGGGAGATACGCAGTATTTT.

The rearrangement uses TRBV11-2 and TRBJ2-4; 9 bases fit TRBD1. V gave up 5 bases and J gave up 5 bases; unmatched junction bases: 10. This CDR3 comprises 16 residues. Germline-derived CDR1 and CDR2 are SGHAT and FQNNGV. The DNA of the CDR3 is TGTGCCAGCAGCCCCGGGACAGGGTGGATAGAAAACATTCAGTACTTC. Amino acid sequence: CASSPGTGWIENIQYF.

CDR3 in DNA: TGTGCCAGCAGCCAGACTAGCGGGGGGACAGATACGCAGTATTTT. Translated, it gives CASSQTSGGTDTQYF. The V and J genes are TRBV6-5 and TRBJ2-3, with 13 bases matching TRBD2. There are 15 residues in the CDR3. V shed 6 bases, J shed 3 bases, and the junction held 3 bases outside the gene matches. Germline V gene data show CDR1 as MNHEY and CDR2 as SVGAGI.

The sample holds a few counts of this clone. The V gene is TRBV6-1, the J gene TRBJ2-7; the match to TRBD2 covers 7 bases. This CDR3 is built from 12 residues. Germline-derived CDR1 and CDR2 are MNHNS and SASEGT. V was pared by 6 bases and J by 3 bases, with 2 bases of the junction left unmatched. The CDR3 coding sequence is TGTGCCAGCAGGCCTAGCGGCTACGAGCAGTACTTC. Amino acid sequence: CASRPSGYEQYF.

The chain uses TRBV5-6 and TRBJ1-2; possibly TRBD1 for D (5 bases). There are 14 residues in the CDR3. Germline V gene sequence: CDR1 SGHDT, CDR2 YYEEEE. V shed 2 bases and J shed 7 bases, with 15 bases lying between them. In DNA, the CDR3 is TGTGCCAGCAGCTTATCAGGGATGGGATCTGGCTACACCTTC. The encoded protein is CASSLSGMGSGYTF.

Here the CDR3 DNA reads TGTGCCAGCAGCCAAGATACAGGATATAATTCACCCCTCCACTTT. It translates to CASSQDTGYNSPLHF. The chain recombines TRBV4-2 with TRBJ1-6, with D possibly TRBD1 on 5 matching bases. The V gene lost 0 bases and the J gene lost 4 bases, with 7 bases spanning the gap. The CDR3 consists of 15 residues. In germline, CDR1 is LGHNA, CDR2 YNFKEQ.

The chain carries TRBV5-1 and TRBJ2-5, with D perhaps matching TRBD1 (6 bases). The V gene lost 0 bases and the J gene lost 1 base, with 13 bases spanning the gap. CDR3 length equals 16 residues. The germline V gene encodes CDR1 SGHRS and CDR2 YFSETQ. DNA for the CDR3: TGCGCCAGCAGCTTGGCGAGCAACAGGGTCCAAGAGACCCAGTACTTC. The encoded protein is CASSLASNRVQETQYF.

The chain combines TRBV10-1 with TRBJ2-3; 11 nucleotides agree with TRBD2. Germline V gives CDR1 WNHNN, CDR2 SYGVQD (reference sequence). Trimming took 3 bases from V and 7 from J; bases not matched to a gene: 6. The CDR3 totals 15 residues. As DNA, the CDR3 is TGCGCCAGCAGTGAAACTAGCGGGAGCGTAAATACGCAGTATTTT. This encodes CASSETSGSVNTQYF.

This CDR3 is CARALRGPGEKLFF. In DNA, the CDR3 is TGCGCCCGCGCGCTCAGGGGGCCTGGAGAAAAACTGTTTTTT. The gene calls are TRBV5-1 and TRBJ1-4; 8 bases agree with TRBD1. The CDR3 contains 14 residues. Germline V gene data show CDR1 as SGHRS and CDR2 as YFSETQ. With 10 bases clipped from V and 8 bases from J, the junction kept 13 bases outside the gene matches.